The source of this T cell receptor (beta chain) is a study of blood T cell repertoires in COVID-19. The assay was immunoSEQ multiplex PCR, and TCRdb's table has in-frame clones only and misses some. The sample carries 200,000 to 250,000 clones, 83% recorded once. The CDR3 length is 14 residues. The TCR sequence derives from a woman in her 50s who had been exposed to COVID-19. The sample was PBMCs or T cells enriched from blood (not recorded which). The chain couples TRBV21-1 to TRBJ1-6. TRBV21-1 is an annotated pseudogene. CDR3 protein: CASSKEGRQRPLHF. The CDR3, as DNA: TGTGCCAGCAGCAAAGAAGGAAGGCAGCGACCCCTCCACTTT.